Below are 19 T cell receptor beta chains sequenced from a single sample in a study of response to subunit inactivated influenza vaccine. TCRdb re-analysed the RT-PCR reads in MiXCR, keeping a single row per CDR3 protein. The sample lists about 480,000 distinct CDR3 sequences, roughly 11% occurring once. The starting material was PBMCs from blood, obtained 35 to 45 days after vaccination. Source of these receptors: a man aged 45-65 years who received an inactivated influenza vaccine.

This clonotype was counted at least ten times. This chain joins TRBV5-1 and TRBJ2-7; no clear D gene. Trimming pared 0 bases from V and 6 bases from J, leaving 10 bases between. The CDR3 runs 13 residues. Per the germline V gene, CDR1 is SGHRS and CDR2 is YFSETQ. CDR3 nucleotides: TGCGCCAGCAGCTTGGTTCTAGGCCTCGAGCAGTACTTC. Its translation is CASSLVLGLEQYF. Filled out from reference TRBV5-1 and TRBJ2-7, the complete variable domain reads KAGVTQTPRYLIKTRGQQVTLSCSPISGHRSVSWYQQTPGQGLQFLFEYFSETQRNKGNFPGRFSGRQFSNSRSEMNVSTLELGDSALYLCASSLVLGLEQYFGPGTRLTVT.

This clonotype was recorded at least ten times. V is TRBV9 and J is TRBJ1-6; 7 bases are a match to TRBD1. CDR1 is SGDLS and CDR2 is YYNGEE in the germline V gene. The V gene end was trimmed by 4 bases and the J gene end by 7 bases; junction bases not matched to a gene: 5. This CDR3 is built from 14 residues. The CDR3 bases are TGTGCCAGCAGCTTGGGACAGTCCAATTCACCCCTCCACTTT. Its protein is CASSLGQSNSPLHF.

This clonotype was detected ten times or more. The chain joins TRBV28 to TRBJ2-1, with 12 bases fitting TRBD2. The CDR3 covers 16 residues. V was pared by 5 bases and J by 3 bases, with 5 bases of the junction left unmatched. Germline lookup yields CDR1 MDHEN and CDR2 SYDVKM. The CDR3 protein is CASSTLTSGSYNEQFF. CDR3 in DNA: TGTGCCAGCAGTACCCTGACTAGCGGGAGCTACAATGAGCAGTTCTTC.

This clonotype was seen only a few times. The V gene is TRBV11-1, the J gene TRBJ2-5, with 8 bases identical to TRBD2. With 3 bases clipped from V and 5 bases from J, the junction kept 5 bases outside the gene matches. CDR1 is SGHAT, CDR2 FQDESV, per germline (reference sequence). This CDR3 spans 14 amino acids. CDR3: CASSFGGAIETQYF. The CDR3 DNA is TGTGCCAGCAGCTTCGGGGGGGCGATCGAGACCCAGTACTTC. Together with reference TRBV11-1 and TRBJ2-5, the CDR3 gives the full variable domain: EAEVAQSPRYKITEKSQAVAFWCDPISGHATLYWYRQILGQGPELLVQFQDESVVDDSQLPKDRFSAERLKGVDSTLKIQPAELGDSAMYLCASSFGGAIETQYFGPGTRLLVL.

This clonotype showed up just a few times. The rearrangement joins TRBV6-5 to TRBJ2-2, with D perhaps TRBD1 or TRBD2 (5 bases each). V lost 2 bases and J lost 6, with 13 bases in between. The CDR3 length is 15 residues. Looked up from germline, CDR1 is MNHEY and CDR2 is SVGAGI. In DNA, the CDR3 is TGTGCCAGCAGTTACATACCAGGGAGTGCCGGGGAGCTGTTTTTT. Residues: CASSYIPGSAGELFF.

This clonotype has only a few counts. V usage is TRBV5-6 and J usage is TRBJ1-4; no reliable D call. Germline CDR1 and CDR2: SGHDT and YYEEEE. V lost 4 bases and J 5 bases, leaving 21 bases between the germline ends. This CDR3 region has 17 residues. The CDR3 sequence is CASSRGGLPRKNEKLFF. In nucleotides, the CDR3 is TGTGCCAGCAGCCGCGGTGGTTTGCCAAGGAAGAATGAAAAACTGTTTTTT.

CDR3 sequence (DNA): TGTGCCAGCAGTTTTTGGGCTCAAAGTTCTAGCACAGATACGCAGTATTTT. Protein product: CASSFWAQSSSTDTQYF. This rearrangement joins TRBV12-3 or TRBV12-4 to TRBJ2-3; D remains ambiguous. V was trimmed by 3 bases and J by 0 bases, leaving 16 bases between them. This CDR3 contains 17 residues.

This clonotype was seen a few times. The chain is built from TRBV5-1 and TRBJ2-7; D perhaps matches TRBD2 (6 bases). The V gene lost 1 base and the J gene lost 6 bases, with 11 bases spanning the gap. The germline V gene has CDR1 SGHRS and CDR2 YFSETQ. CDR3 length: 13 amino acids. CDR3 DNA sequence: TGCGCCAGCAGCTTGACTAGCCCCAGCGAGCAGTACTTC. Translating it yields CASSLTSPSEQYF.

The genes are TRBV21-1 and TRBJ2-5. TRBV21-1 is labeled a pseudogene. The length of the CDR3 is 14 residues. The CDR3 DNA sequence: TGTGCCAGCAGCAAAGTTGACTATCAAGAGACCCAGTACTTC. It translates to CASSKVDYQETQYF.

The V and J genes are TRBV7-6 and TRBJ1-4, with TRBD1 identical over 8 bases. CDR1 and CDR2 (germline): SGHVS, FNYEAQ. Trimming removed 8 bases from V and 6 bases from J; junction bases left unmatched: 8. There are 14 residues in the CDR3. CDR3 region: CASSRQGRDEKLFF. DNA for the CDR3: TGTGCCAGCTCCCGACAGGGGAGGGATGAAAAACTGTTTTTT. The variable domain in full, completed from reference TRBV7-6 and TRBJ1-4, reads GAGVSQSPRYKVTKRGQDVALRCDPISGHVSLYWYRQALGQGPEFLTYFNYEAQQDKSGLPNDRFSAERPEGSISTLTIQRTEQRDSAMYRCASSRQGRDEKLFFGSGTQLSVL.

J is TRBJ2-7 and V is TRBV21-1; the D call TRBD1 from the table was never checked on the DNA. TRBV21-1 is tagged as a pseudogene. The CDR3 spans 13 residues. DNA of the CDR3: TGTGCCAGCGGAGGACAGGGGAATGACGAGCAGTACTTC. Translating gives CASGGQGNDEQYF.

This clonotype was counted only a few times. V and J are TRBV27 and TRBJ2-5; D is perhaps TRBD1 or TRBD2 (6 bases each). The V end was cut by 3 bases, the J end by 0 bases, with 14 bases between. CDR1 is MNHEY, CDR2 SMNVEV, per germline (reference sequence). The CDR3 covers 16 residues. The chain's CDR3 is CASSFVPRGDQETQYF. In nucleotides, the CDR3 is TGTGCCAGCAGTTTTGTCCCTAGGGGGGACCAAGAGACCCAGTACTTC.

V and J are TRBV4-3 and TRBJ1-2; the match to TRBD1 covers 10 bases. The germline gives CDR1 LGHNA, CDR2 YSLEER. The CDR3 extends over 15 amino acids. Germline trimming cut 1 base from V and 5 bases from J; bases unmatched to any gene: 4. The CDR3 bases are TGCGCCAGCAGCCAAGGGGCGGACAGGGGGTATGGCTACACCTTC. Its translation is CASSQGADRGYGYTF.

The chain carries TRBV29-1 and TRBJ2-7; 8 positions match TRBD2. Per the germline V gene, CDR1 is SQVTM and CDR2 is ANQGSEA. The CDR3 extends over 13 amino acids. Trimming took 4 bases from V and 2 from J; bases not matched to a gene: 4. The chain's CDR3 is CSVAGGLTYEQYF. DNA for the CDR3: TGCAGCGTTGCGGGGGGGTTAACCTACGAGCAGTACTTC.

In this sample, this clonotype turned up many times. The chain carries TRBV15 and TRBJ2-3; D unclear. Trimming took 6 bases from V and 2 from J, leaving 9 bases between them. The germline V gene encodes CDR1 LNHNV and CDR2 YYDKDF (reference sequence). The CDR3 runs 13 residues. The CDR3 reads CATRDGSTDTQYF. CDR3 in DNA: TGTGCCACCAGGGACGGATCCACAGATACGCAGTATTTT.

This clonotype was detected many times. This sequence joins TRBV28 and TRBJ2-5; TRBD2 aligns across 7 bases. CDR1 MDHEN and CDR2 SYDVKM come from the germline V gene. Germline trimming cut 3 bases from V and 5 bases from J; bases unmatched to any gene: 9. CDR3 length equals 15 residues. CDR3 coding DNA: TGTGCCAGCAGTTTCCCTAGCGGTTCAGTGGAGACCCAGTACTTC. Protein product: CASSFPSGSVETQYF.

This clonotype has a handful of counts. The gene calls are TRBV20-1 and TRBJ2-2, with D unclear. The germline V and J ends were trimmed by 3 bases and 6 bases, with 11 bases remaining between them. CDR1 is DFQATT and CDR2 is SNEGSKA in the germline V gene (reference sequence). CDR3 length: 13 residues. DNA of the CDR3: TGCAGTGCTAGTCTTGGTTCGGCCGGGGAGCTGTTTTTT. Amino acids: CSASLGSAGELFF.

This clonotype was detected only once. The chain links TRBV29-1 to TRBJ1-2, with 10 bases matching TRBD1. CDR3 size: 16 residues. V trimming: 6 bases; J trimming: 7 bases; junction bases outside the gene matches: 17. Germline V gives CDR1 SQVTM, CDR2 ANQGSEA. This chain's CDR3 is CSVGSRQGARFGGYTF. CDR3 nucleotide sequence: TGCAGCGTGGGGTCACGACAGGGGGCACGGTTTGGTGGCTACACCTTC.

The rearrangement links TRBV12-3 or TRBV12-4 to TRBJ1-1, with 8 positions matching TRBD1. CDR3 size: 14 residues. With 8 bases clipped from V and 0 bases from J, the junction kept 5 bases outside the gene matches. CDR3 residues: CASARQGLNTEAFF. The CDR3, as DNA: TGTGCCAGCGCCCGACAGGGGTTGAACACTGAAGCTTTCTTT.